This T cell receptor beta chain was recovered during a study of blood T cell repertoires in COVID-19. Study information: Material from acute and convalescent COVID-19 was sourced from the United States, Italy and Spain.

Germline V gene lookup returns CDR1 SGHRS and CDR2 YFSETQ. The CDR3 loop spans 15 amino acids. J lost 6 bases, V lost 4 bases, and 12 bases had no gene match. Per the original methods: Scientists estimated how many nucleated cells there were by amplifying reference gene primers. The assay was immunoSEQ multiplex PCR, and TCRdb's table has in-frame clones only and misses some. The DNA gave D and trimming, while V, J and clone size come from that table. The table records 100,000 or so clones, approximately 89% of them present only once. The sequenced sample was peripheral blood. The source of this sequence is a human donor with active COVID-19. The donor label of this sample is uncertain. The V call is TRBV5-1, the J call TRBJ2-7, with 8 bases lining up with TRBD1. This chain's CDR3 is CASSKKTGEKGEQYF. The CDR3 coding sequence is TGCGCCAGCAGCAAAAAGACAGGGGAAAAGGGCGAGCAGTACTTC. Drawing the rest from reference TRBV5-1 and TRBJ2-7, the complete variable domain is KAGVTQTPRYLIKTRGQQVTLSCSPISGHRSVSWYQQTPGQGLQFLFEYFSETQRNKGNFPGRFSGRQFSNSRSEMNVSTLELGDSALYLCASSKKTGEKGEQYFGPGTRLTVT.